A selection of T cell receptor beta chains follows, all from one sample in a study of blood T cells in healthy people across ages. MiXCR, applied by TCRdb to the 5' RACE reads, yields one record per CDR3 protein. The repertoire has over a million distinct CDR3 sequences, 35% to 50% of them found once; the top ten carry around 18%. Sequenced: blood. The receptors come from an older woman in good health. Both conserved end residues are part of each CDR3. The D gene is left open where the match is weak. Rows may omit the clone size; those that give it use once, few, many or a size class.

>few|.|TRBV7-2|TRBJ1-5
TGTGCCAGCAGCACCCACAGGGTTGCACAGCCCCAGCATTTT
CASSTHRVAQPQHF
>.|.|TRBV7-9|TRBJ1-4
TGTGCCAGCAGCCCAACTAATGAAAAACTGTTTTTT
CASSPTNEKLFF
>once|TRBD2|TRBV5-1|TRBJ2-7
TGCGCCAGCAGCTTGGAGGTAGCGGGAGGTCTTAGGGACGAGCAGTACTTC
CASSLEVAGGLRDEQYF
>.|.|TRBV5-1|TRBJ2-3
TGCGCCAGCAGTCTCGGGGGTTATTCAACAGATACGCAGTATTTT
CASSLGGYSTDTQYF
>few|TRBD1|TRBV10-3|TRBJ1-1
TGTGCCATCAGTGAGTCGATTATCAACAGGGGCACTGAAGCTTTCTTT
CAISESIINRGTEAFF
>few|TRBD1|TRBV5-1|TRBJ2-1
TGCGCCAGCAGCTATAGGGCAGGGGGCCACAATGAGCAGTTCTTC
CASSYRAGGHNEQFF
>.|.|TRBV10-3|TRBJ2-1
TGTGCCATTCAGGGCGGCTACAATGAGCAGTTCTTC
CAIQGGYNEQFF
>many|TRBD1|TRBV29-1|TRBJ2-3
TGCAGCGTTGAAGATGTGCAGGGGGCCACAGATACGCAGTATTTT
CSVEDVQGATDTQYF
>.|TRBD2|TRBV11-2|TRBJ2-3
TGTGCCAGCAGTTCAAAGGGACTAGCGGGAGTCCCAATGGCTACGCAGTATTTT
CASSSKGLAGVPMATQYF
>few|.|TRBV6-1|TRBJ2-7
TGTGCCAGCAGTGGAAACCGGGAGAATCACTACGAGCAGTACTTC
CASSGNRENHYEQYF
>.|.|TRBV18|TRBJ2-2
TGTGCCAGCTCACCATGGGAAAAGAACACCGGGGAGCTGTTTTTT
CASSPWEKNTGELFF
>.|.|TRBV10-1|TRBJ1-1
TGCGCCAGCTGGGCAGTCTCCGGCTCTGAAGCTTTCTTT
CASWAVSGSEAFF
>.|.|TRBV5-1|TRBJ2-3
TGCGCCAGCAGCGCCGCAGCTAGCACAGATACGCAGTATTTT
CASSAAASTDTQYF
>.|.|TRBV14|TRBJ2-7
TGTGCCAGCAGCCATCGGACAGAATACGAGCAGTACTTC
CASSHRTEYEQYF
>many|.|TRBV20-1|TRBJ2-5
TGCAGTGCTCCGCGTTCGCCCCAAGAGACCCAGTACTTC
CSAPRSPQETQYF
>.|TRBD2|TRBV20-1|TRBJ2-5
TGCAGTGCTAGGAGAGGAGGCGGGAGGGCCGGTGAGACCCAGTACTTC
CSARRGGGRAGETQYF
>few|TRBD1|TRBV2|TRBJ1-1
TGTGCCAGCAGTACGGACAGGGGGCTTGAAGCTTTCTTT
CASSTDRGLEAFF
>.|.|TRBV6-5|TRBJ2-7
TGTGCCAGCAGTTACGCTAGCGACTACTCCTACGAGCAGTACTTC
CASSYASDYSYEQYF
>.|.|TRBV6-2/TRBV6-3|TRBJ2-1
TGTGCCAGCAGTTACTCGACTACCCCACAGTTCTTC
CASSYSTTPQFF
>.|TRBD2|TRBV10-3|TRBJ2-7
TGTGCCATCAGTGATTCTGGGACTAGGGGCCGCGAGCAGTACTTC
CAISDSGTRGREQYF
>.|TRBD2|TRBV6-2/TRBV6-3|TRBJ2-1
TGTGCCAGCAGTAATGGGATAGCGGGACTCTACAATGAGCAGTTCTTC
CASSNGIAGLYNEQFF
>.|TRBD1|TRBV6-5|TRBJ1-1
TGTGCCAGCAGGACAGGGGTTGTCAACACTGAAGCTTTCTTT
CASRTGVVNTEAFF
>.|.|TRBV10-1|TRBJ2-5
TGCGCCAGCAGTGAGTGGGGAATGGCCCAGTACTTC
CASSEWGMAQYF
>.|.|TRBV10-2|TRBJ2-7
TGCGCCAGCAGTGAGCCAGACGTTCTTTGGGGTTACGAGCAGTACTTC
CASSEPDVLWGYEQYF
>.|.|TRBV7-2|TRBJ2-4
TGTGCCAGCAGCTTAGCGCCCAGGGGTGTCAAAAACATTCAGTACTTC
CASSLAPRGVKNIQYF
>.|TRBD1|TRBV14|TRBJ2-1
TGTGCCAGTAGCCCTCGGACAGGGGGTGGCAATGAGCAGTTCTTC
CASSPRTGGGNEQFF
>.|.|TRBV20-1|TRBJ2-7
TGCAGTGCTAGAGATCTAACCGGCGCCGAGCAGTACTTC
CSARDLTGAEQYF
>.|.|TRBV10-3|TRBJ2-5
TGTGCCATCAGTGGAGGGAAGGGGGTCCAAGAGACCCAGTACTTC
CAISGGKGVQETQYF
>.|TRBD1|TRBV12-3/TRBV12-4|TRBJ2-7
TGTGCCAGCAGTTTACACGGACAGGCCTTCTACTTC
CASSLHGQAFYF
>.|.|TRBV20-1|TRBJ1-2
TGCAGTGCATGGGACGTCTCTAACTATGGCTACACCTTC
CSAWDVSNYGYTF
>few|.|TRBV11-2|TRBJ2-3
TGTGCCAGCAGCTTAGAGGCTAGCGGCACAGATACGCAGTATTTT
CASSLEASGTDTQYF
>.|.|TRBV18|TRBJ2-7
TGTGCCAGCTCACCTTTCCTTGCCGCGGACAGCGCGACCTACGAGCAGTACTTC
CASSPFLAADSATYEQYF
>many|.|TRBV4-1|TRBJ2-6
TGTGCCAGCAGCCCTGGGGCCAACGTCCTGACTTTC
CASSPGANVLTF
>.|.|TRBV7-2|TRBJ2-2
TGTGCCAGCAGCCCGAGTTACTCCGGGGAGCTGTTTTTT
CASSPSYSGELFF
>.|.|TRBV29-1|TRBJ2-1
TGCAGCGCTGAAGATGGGTTGGTCAACAATGAGCAGTTCTTC
CSAEDGLVNNEQFF
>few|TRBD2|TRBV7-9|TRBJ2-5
TGTGCCAGCAGCTGGTCGCCTCTAGCGGGAGGGCCTAGTGAGCAGTACTTC
CASSWSPLAGGPSEQYF
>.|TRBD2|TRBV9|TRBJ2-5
TGTGCCAGCAGCCCCTGGACTAGCGGGAGGAATGAGCAGTACTTC
CASSPWTSGRNEQYF
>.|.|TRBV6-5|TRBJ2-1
TGTGCCAGCAGTATTACGAGAAGGGCCGGTGAGCAGTTCTTC
CASSITRRAGEQFF
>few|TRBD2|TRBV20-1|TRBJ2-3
TGCAGTGCCCCGGGGGCCCTAGCGGGCTCAGATACGCAGTATTTT
CSAPGALAGSDTQYF
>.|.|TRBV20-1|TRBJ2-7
TGCAGTGCAGAACTAGCCAATAGGGGCTACGAGCAGTACTTC
CSAELANRGYEQYF
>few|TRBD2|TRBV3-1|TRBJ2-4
TGTGCCAGCAGCCGTGGACTAGCGGGAGGCACATTAGCCAAGAACATTCAGTACTTC
CASSRGLAGGTLAKNIQYF
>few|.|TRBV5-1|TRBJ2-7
TGCGCCAGTAAGGACGGACCCTACGAGCAGTACTTC
CASKDGPYEQYF
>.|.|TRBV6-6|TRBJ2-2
TGTGCCAGCATACCTAACACCGGGGAGCTGTTTTTT
CASIPNTGELFF
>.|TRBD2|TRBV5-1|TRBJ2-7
TGCGCCAGCAGCTTGGAAGGCGGGAGTGGGGAGCAGTACTTC
CASSLEGGSGEQYF
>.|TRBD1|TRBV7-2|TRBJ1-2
TGTGCCAGCAGTTCGAAGGGGACAGCCTATGGCTACACCTTC
CASSSKGTAYGYTF
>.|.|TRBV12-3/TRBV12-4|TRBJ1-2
TGTGCCAGCTCGACCGGCCCCAACTATGGCTACACCTTC
CASSTGPNYGYTF
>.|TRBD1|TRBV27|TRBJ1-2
TGTGCCAGCAGTTCCCTCAGGGACAGGACGAACTATGGCTACACCTTC
CASSSLRDRTNYGYTF
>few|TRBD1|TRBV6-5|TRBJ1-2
TGTGCCAGCAGCCCCTCCGGGACAGCGGAGGTTGGCTACACCTTC
CASSPSGTAEVGYTF
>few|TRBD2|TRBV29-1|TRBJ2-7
TGCAGCGTTGAAACGGGACTAGCGGGAGACGAGCAGTACTTC
CSVETGLAGDEQYF
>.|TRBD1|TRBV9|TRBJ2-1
TGTGCCAGCAGCGCTCTCGGGATGGCAGGGGGCTACAATGAGCAGTTCTTC
CASSALGMAGGYNEQFF
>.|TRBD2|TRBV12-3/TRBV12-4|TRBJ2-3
TGTGCCAGCAGTTTGTACGGGAGCGGGAACGCAGATACGCAGTATTTT
CASSLYGSGNADTQYF
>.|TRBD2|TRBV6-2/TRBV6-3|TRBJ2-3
TGTGCCAGCAGTTACTCGAAGCGGGAGTTTCCCACAGATACGCAGTATTTT
CASSYSKREFPTDTQYF
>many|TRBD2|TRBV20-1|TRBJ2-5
TGCAGTGCTGCCCTCCTCGGGACTAGCGGGAGAGAGACCCAGTACTTC
CSAALLGTSGRETQYF
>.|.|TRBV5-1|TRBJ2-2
TGCGCCAGCAGCACGGTAGGCGGCGGGGAGCTGTTTTTT
CASSTVGGGELFF
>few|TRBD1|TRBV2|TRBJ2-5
TGTGCCAGCAGTGAGGGTCAGGGGGCGCGAAAGACCCAGTACTTC
CASSEGQGARKTQYF